These T cell receptor beta chains were read from a single sample in a study of CD8 T cells in ankylosing spondylitis. TCRdb ran MiXCR on the 5' RACE reads and lists one entry per CDR3 protein. The sample holds hundreds of thousands of distinct CDR3 sequences; more than 25% are singletons and the top ten take around 4%. The sequencing input was blood, either unsorted or a sorted T cell fraction (not recorded which). Receptors were obtained from a male donor with ankylosing spondylitis or in good health (not recorded which). Each CDR3 is given with its conserved first and last residue. The order of the fields is J gene, D gene, clone size, V gene, CDR3 DNA, CDR3 protein. D genes are given only for firm matches. Clone size is not always given. Where it is, it says once, few, many or a class for expanded clones.

j_gene: TRBJ2-7
d_gene: TRBD1
abundance: few
v_gene: TRBV12-3/TRBV12-4
CDR3nt: TGTGCCAGCGCCCTTGGGACAGGATACGAGCAGTACTTC
CDR3aa: CASALGTGYEQYF

j_gene: TRBJ2-7
d_gene: -
abundance: -
v_gene: TRBV20-1
CDR3nt: TGCAGTGCCACAGGGTTGGAGTACGAGCAGTACTTC
CDR3aa: CSATGLEYEQYF

j_gene: TRBJ2-7
d_gene: TRBD2
abundance: -
v_gene: TRBV20-1
CDR3nt: TGCAGTGCTAGGCTACCTAGCGGGGGTGGCGAGCAGTACTTC
CDR3aa: CSARLPSGGGEQYF

j_gene: TRBJ1-1
d_gene: -
abundance: -
v_gene: TRBV12-3/TRBV12-4
CDR3nt: TGTGCCAGCACCCGGGCCAAAGGGGCTGAAGCTTTCTTT
CDR3aa: CASTRAKGAEAFF

j_gene: TRBJ1-2
d_gene: -
abundance: -
v_gene: TRBV7-9
CDR3nt: TGTGCCAGCAGCCCAGACGGGGCGCGGGACTATGGCTACACCTTC
CDR3aa: CASSPDGARDYGYTF

j_gene: TRBJ2-7
d_gene: -
abundance: -
v_gene: TRBV7-9
CDR3nt: TGTGCCAGCAGCCAGCGGCAGCCGGAGAAGCAGTACTTC
CDR3aa: CASSQRQPEKQYF

j_gene: TRBJ2-5
d_gene: -
abundance: -
v_gene: TRBV2
CDR3nt: TGTGCCAGCAGTGTAACGAACAGCGGGGAGACCCAGTACTTC
CDR3aa: CASSVTNSGETQYF

j_gene: TRBJ2-3
d_gene: -
abundance: few
v_gene: TRBV20-1
CDR3nt: TGCAGTGCTAGGCCGGGGGTCACAGATACGCAGTATTTT
CDR3aa: CSARPGVTDTQYF

j_gene: TRBJ2-3
d_gene: -
abundance: -
v_gene: TRBV3-1
CDR3nt: TGTGCCAGCAGCCAAGTGGTCGCAGGGGGGGCAGATACGCAGTATTTT
CDR3aa: CASSQVVAGGADTQYF

j_gene: TRBJ1-2
d_gene: -
abundance: -
v_gene: TRBV29-1
CDR3nt: TGCAGCGTTGAGACAGCTAACTATGGCTACACCTTC
CDR3aa: CSVETANYGYTF

j_gene: TRBJ2-5
d_gene: TRBD1
abundance: -
v_gene: TRBV20-1
CDR3nt: TGCAGTGCTAGGGGACAGGGTGAACCGCAAGAGACCCAGTACTTC
CDR3aa: CSARGQGEPQETQYF

j_gene: TRBJ2-3
d_gene: -
abundance: -
v_gene: TRBV5-6
CDR3nt: TGTGCCAGCAGCTCCCCGCCCGGACGGTCGTCGGGCGCAGATACGCAGTATTTT
CDR3aa: CASSSPPGRSSGADTQYF

j_gene: TRBJ2-7
d_gene: -
abundance: -
v_gene: TRBV20-1
CDR3nt: TGCAGTGCTAGAGATGTCAGTTTGTACGAGCAGTACTTC
CDR3aa: CSARDVSLYEQYF

j_gene: TRBJ2-2
d_gene: -
abundance: -
v_gene: TRBV7-2
CDR3nt: TGTGCCAGCAGCTGGCGCGGGGAGCTGTTTTTT
CDR3aa: CASSWRGELFF

j_gene: TRBJ2-7
d_gene: TRBD2
abundance: -
v_gene: TRBV9
CDR3nt: TGTGCCAGCAGCGCTAGCGGGGGGAGCTCCTACGAGCAGTACTTC
CDR3aa: CASSASGGSSYEQYF

j_gene: TRBJ2-2
d_gene: -
abundance: few
v_gene: TRBV5-1
CDR3nt: TGCGCCAGCAGCTTGCTGACGACGAACACCGGGGAGCTGTTTTTT
CDR3aa: CASSLLTTNTGELFF

j_gene: TRBJ2-2
d_gene: -
abundance: -
v_gene: TRBV30
CDR3nt: TGTGCCTGGAGTCGGCGGCACGGGGAGCTGTTTTTT
CDR3aa: CAWSRRHGELFF

j_gene: TRBJ1-6
d_gene: -
abundance: few
v_gene: TRBV29-1
CDR3nt: TGCAGCGTTGCGGGACCTGGTAGGGAGCCCCTCCACTTT
CDR3aa: CSVAGPGREPLHF

j_gene: TRBJ2-7
d_gene: -
abundance: few
v_gene: TRBV20-1
CDR3nt: TGCAGTGCTAGAGTAACAGGGTTTTCCTACGAGCAGTACTTC
CDR3aa: CSARVTGFSYEQYF

j_gene: TRBJ2-7
d_gene: -
abundance: -
v_gene: TRBV12-3/TRBV12-4
CDR3nt: TGTGCCAGCAGTTTTTCTGCAGACTACGAGCAGTACTTC
CDR3aa: CASSFSADYEQYF

j_gene: TRBJ2-7
d_gene: TRBD1
abundance: -
v_gene: TRBV20-1
CDR3nt: TGCAGTGCTAGCCCCCGGGACAGAGCTTACTACGAGCAGTACTTC
CDR3aa: CSASPRDRAYYEQYF

j_gene: TRBJ2-3
d_gene: TRBD2
abundance: -
v_gene: TRBV20-1
CDR3nt: TGCAGTGCCGAGCGGGGGCTTGGGGCAGATACGCAGTATTTT
CDR3aa: CSAERGLGADTQYF

j_gene: TRBJ2-5
d_gene: -
abundance: once
v_gene: TRBV12-3/TRBV12-4
CDR3nt: TGTGCCAGCAGTGGCCCGGACACAGAGACCCAGTACTTC
CDR3aa: CASSGPDTETQYF

j_gene: TRBJ2-1
d_gene: -
abundance: -
v_gene: TRBV4-2
CDR3nt: TGTGCCAGCAACCCTTGGGGACTTGGCGACAATGAGCAGTTCTTC
CDR3aa: CASNPWGLGDNEQFF

j_gene: TRBJ2-7
d_gene: -
abundance: many
v_gene: TRBV20-1
CDR3nt: TGCAGTGCAGAGGGGACAACTCCCTCCTACGAGCAGTACTTC
CDR3aa: CSAEGTTPSYEQYF

j_gene: TRBJ2-1
d_gene: TRBD2
abundance: few
v_gene: TRBV20-1
CDR3nt: TGCAGTGCTAGGATAGCGGGGCCCCCGGGGCAGTTCTTC
CDR3aa: CSARIAGPPGQFF

j_gene: TRBJ2-7
d_gene: TRBD1
abundance: -
v_gene: TRBV7-2
CDR3nt: TGTGCCAGCAGCTCCTCCGACAGGGGTCCCCCCTACGAGCAGTACTTC
CDR3aa: CASSSSDRGPPYEQYF

j_gene: TRBJ2-3
d_gene: -
abundance: -
v_gene: TRBV5-5
CDR3nt: TGTGCCAGCAGCCTCGGACGCGATAGGAGCGCAGATACGCAGTATTTT
CDR3aa: CASSLGRDRSADTQYF

j_gene: TRBJ2-5
d_gene: TRBD1
abundance: few
v_gene: TRBV7-3
CDR3nt: TGTGCCAGCAGCTCTACCGGGACAGGGGAAGAGACCCAGTACTTC
CDR3aa: CASSSTGTGEETQYF

j_gene: TRBJ2-7
d_gene: -
abundance: few
v_gene: TRBV10-3
CDR3nt: TGTGCCATCAGTGAGTCTGGGGGATCCAGCTCCTACGAGCAGTACTTC
CDR3aa: CAISESGGSSSYEQYF

j_gene: TRBJ1-1
d_gene: -
abundance: many
v_gene: TRBV10-3
CDR3nt: TGTGCCATCAGTGAGGCGGACCACAGGGATGGTGAAGCTTTCTTT
CDR3aa: CAISEADHRDGEAFF

j_gene: TRBJ2-7
d_gene: -
abundance: -
v_gene: TRBV11-2
CDR3nt: TGTGCCAGCAGGCGAGGTTGGAGGGACTCCTACGAGCAGTACTTC
CDR3aa: CASRRGWRDSYEQYF

j_gene: TRBJ2-3
d_gene: TRBD1
abundance: -
v_gene: TRBV9
CDR3nt: TGTGCCAGCAGCGCCGGGGACAGGACCGCAGATACGCAGTATTTT
CDR3aa: CASSAGDRTADTQYF

j_gene: TRBJ2-7
d_gene: -
abundance: -
v_gene: TRBV15
CDR3nt: TGTGCCACCAGTTATGCGACAGGCGAATCCTACGAGCAGTACTTC
CDR3aa: CATSYATGESYEQYF

j_gene: TRBJ2-5
d_gene: -
abundance: once
v_gene: TRBV5-1
CDR3nt: TGCGCCAGCAGCGCGGGACAGATCCAAGAGACCCAGTACTTC
CDR3aa: CASSAGQIQETQYF

j_gene: TRBJ2-7
d_gene: -
abundance: -
v_gene: TRBV3-1
CDR3nt: TGTGCCAGCAGCCAAGATCGGTGGAGAGGGCAGGCGAACTACGAGCAGTACTTC
CDR3aa: CASSQDRWRGQANYEQYF

j_gene: TRBJ2-5
d_gene: -
abundance: -
v_gene: TRBV10-3
CDR3nt: TGTGCCATCAGTGAGACAGATAAAGAGACCCAGTACTTC
CDR3aa: CAISETDKETQYF

j_gene: TRBJ2-1
d_gene: TRBD2
abundance: once
v_gene: TRBV10-3
CDR3nt: TGTGCCATCAGCGCGACTAGCGGGGGCTACAATGAGCAGTTCTTC
CDR3aa: CAISATSGGYNEQFF

j_gene: TRBJ2-7
d_gene: TRBD2
abundance: once
v_gene: TRBV5-1
CDR3nt: TGCGCCAGCAGCGCGGGGGTGACCTACGAGCAGTACTTC
CDR3aa: CASSAGVTYEQYF

j_gene: TRBJ2-5
d_gene: TRBD2
abundance: few
v_gene: TRBV20-1
CDR3nt: TGCAGTGCCGAGGAGCGGGGGGGCCAAGAGACCCAGTACTTC
CDR3aa: CSAEERGGQETQYF